The 30 T cell receptor beta chains below come from one sample, sequenced in a study of T cells in women clearing cervical HPV infection. Libraries were prepared by immunoSEQ multiplex PCR; TCRdb keeps only in-frame clonotypes and omits some of them. The sample table includes 30,000 or so clones. Sequencing used blood buffy coat. The receptors derive from a woman between 18 and 70 years old with a cervical HPV16 infection that either progressed to CIN3+ or cleared (not recorded which).

Notes on this clone: The read comes to an end 3 residues before the CDR3 does, leaving the germline J gene to fill in the end. The V call is TRBV7-6, the J call TRBJ2-3; maybe TRBD2 (5 bases). The germline V gene encodes CDR1 SGHVS and CDR2 FNYEAQ. CDR3 length: 13 amino acids. V lost 1 base to trimming and J lost 4 bases, with 6 bases between them. This CDR3 reads CASSLERSDTQYF. CDR3 bases read: TGTGCCAGCAGCTTAGAGCGGTCAGATACG. Combining the CDR3 with reference TRBV7-6 and TRBJ2-3 gives the whole variable domain GAGVSQSPRYKVTKRGQDVALRCDPISGHVSLYWYRQALGQGPEFLTYFNYEAQQDKSGLPNDRFSAERPEGSISTLTIQRTEQRDSAMYRCASSLERSDTQYFGPGTRLTVL.

Details on this clone: Read coverage stops 3 residues before the CDR3 terminus; the germline J gene supplies the remainder. V gene TRBV6-2 or TRBV6-3 combines with J gene TRBJ2-1; 7 nucleotides agree with TRBD2. After removal of 3 bases from V and 9 bases from J, the junction contained 11 bases not matched to a gene. Germline-derived CDR1 and CDR2 are MNHEY and SVGEGT. The CDR3 runs to 15 residues. The CDR3 sequence is CASSYVGGRSGEQFF. The covered CDR3 bases are TGTGCCAGCAGTTATGTTGGCGGGAGAAGCGGTGAG.

As for this clone: The read terminates 3 residues before the CDR3 end, so the remaining end is supplied by the germline J gene. The chain links TRBV6-2 or TRBV6-3 to TRBJ2-5, with 13 bases matching TRBD2. Germline loops: CDR1 MNHEY, CDR2 SVGEGT. V shed 6 bases, J shed 7 bases, and the junction held 11 bases outside the gene matches. The CDR3 totals 16 residues. Partial CDR3 DNA: TGTGCCAGCAGCTACACTGGGACTAGCGGGATTCGGACC. Amino acid sequence: CASSYTGTSGIRT. The full CDR3 protein is CASSYTGTSGIRTQYF.

For this clone: Sequencing ends 3 residues short of the CDR3 end; the germline J gene provides the rest. V gene TRBV19 combines with J gene TRBJ2-3, with no clear D. CDR1 is LNHDA, CDR2 SQIVND, per germline (reference sequence). CDR3 size: 12 residues. The V end was cut by 4 bases, the J end by 4 bases, with 6 bases between. CDR3: CASSKTPDTQYF. The DNA read from the CDR3 is TGTGCCAGTAGTAAGACTCCAGATACG. The complete variable domain, with remaining parts taken from reference TRBV19 and TRBJ2-3, reads DGGITQSPKYLFRKEGQNVTLSCEQNLNHDAMYWYRQDPGQGLRLIYYSQIVNDFQKGDIAEGYSVSREKKESFPLTVTSAQKNPTAFYLCASSKTPDTQYFGPGTRLTVL.

In the case of this clone: The DNA ends 3 residues before the CDR3 does, and the rest of the CDR3 is filled in from the germline J gene. The genes are TRBV18 and TRBJ1-2, with 7 bases identical to TRBD1. V trimming: 0 bases; J trimming: 2 bases; junction bases outside the gene matches: 6. Germline assignment: CDR1 KGHSH and CDR2 LQKENI. The CDR3 extends over 16 amino acids. Here the CDR3 reads CASSPPFGTDNYGYTF. CDR3 DNA, as far as it was read: TGTGCCAGCTCACCACCCTTCGGGACAGACAACTATGGC.

CDR3 DNA, as far as it was read: TGTGCCAGCAGCTTAACGGGACTCGACAATGAG. As protein: CASSLTGLDNE. In full, the CDR3 is CASSLTGLDNEQFF. The chain employs TRBV7-3 and TRBJ2-1, with a weak D call TRBD2 (6 bases). The CDR3 is cut off 3 residues early in the read; its end comes from the germline J gene. V lost 0 bases and J 5 bases, leaving 8 bases between the germline ends. The germline gives CDR1 SGHTA, CDR2 FQGTGA. The CDR3 spans 14 residues.

As for this clone: Sequencing ends 3 residues short of the CDR3 end; the germline J gene provides the rest. The chain is built from TRBV2 and TRBJ1-1; a weak D match, TRBD1 (6 bases). Germline V lookup: CDR1 SNHLY, CDR2 FYNNEI. Trimming stripped 7 bases from V and 0 bases from J, with 15 bases between. The CDR3 runs 15 residues. The CDR3 is CASIGQIIMNTEAFF. The CDR3 DNA, read in part, is TGTGCCAGCATCGGACAGATCATTATGAACACTGAA.

Turning to this clone: The sequenced fragment ends 3 residues before the CDR3 boundary, so the rest is inferred from the germline J gene. V usage is TRBV11-2 and J usage is TRBJ1-2; unclear D gene. Trimming took off 5 bases at V and 4 bases at J, with 17 bases between the two ends. Germline V gene lookup returns CDR1 SGHAT and CDR2 FQNNGV. The CDR3 is 15 amino acids. The part of the CDR3 DNA that was read is TGTGCCAGCAGCCCCATCCGGCGGGATCGCTATGGC. Amino acids: CASSPIRRDRYG. The whole CDR3 sequence reads CASSPIRRDRYGYTF.

The CDR3 spells CASSVLAGVNGELFF. The CDR3 bases that were read are TGTGCCAGCAGCGTACTAGCGGGAGTGAACGGGGAG. The V call is TRBV6-4, the J call TRBJ2-2, with 11 positions matching TRBD2. From the germline J gene comes the end of the CDR3, since the read stops 3 residues before it. After removal of 6 bases from V and 7 bases from J, the junction contained 7 bases not matched to a gene. CDR1 and CDR2 from the germline V gene are MRHNA and SNTAGT. CDR3 length equals 15 residues.

The covered CDR3 bases are TGTGCCAGCAGCTACGGGGACACCAATCAGCCC. Its translation is CASSYGDTNQP. The full CDR3 protein is CASSYGDTNQPQHF. The chain couples TRBV7-3 to TRBJ1-5; D might be TRBD1 (6 bases). The read comes to an end 3 residues before the CDR3 does, leaving the germline J gene to fill in the end. Trimming took off 4 bases at V and 3 bases at J, with 10 bases between the two ends. CDR1 and CDR2 from the germline V gene are SGHTA and FQGTGA. CDR3 length equals 14 residues.

Note on this clone: The CDR3 end falls 3 residues outside the read, so it is completed with the germline J gene. This chain joins TRBV2 and TRBJ2-7; 8 bases fit TRBD2. J lost 1 base, V lost 4 bases, and 3 bases had no gene match. Germline-derived CDR1 and CDR2 are SNHLY and FYNNEI. The CDR3 is 14 amino acids. The CDR3 loop reads CASSVGTRSYEQYF. The part of the CDR3 DNA that was read is TGTGCCAGCAGTGTCGGGACTAGATCCTACGAG. Combining the CDR3 with reference TRBV2 and TRBJ2-7 gives the whole variable domain EPEVTQTPSHQVTQMGQEVILRCVPISNHLYFYWYRQILGQKVEFLVSFYNNEISEKSEIFDDQFSVERPDGSNFTLKIRSTKLEDSAMYFCASSVGTRSYEQYFGPGTRLTVT.

Partial CDR3 DNA: TGTGCCAGTAGTATCCAGACAGGGGTCAGGACCGGGGAG. Its protein product is CASSIQTGVRTGE. Given in full, the CDR3 is CASSIQTGVRTGELFF. This chain joins TRBV19 and TRBJ2-2, with 8 nucleotides matching TRBD1. The CDR3 goes on 3 residues after the read ends, and that part is filled in from the germline J gene. Losses at the gene ends were 3 bases for V and 5 bases for J; bases not matched to a gene: 8. The CDR3 covers 16 residues. In germline, CDR1 is LNHDA, CDR2 SQIVND (reference sequence).

On this clone itself: The missing CDR3 end, 3 residues past where the read stops, is filled in from the germline J gene. The chain joins TRBV2 to TRBJ2-2; unclear D gene. This CDR3 has 16 amino acids. Per the germline V gene, CDR1 is SNHLY and CDR2 is FYNNEI. The CDR3 sequence: CASSEALRPTNEKLFF. The covered CDR3 bases are TGTGCCAGCAGTGAAGCGCTTCGGCCAACTAATGAAAAG.

As to this clone: The observed sequence ends 3 residues before the CDR3 terminus, with the missing tail filled in from the germline J gene. The V call is TRBV20-1, the J call TRBJ2-7; 7 bases agree with TRBD2. V was pared by 3 bases and J by 3 bases, with 8 bases of the junction left unmatched. The CDR3 runs to 14 residues. Germline lookup yields CDR1 DFQATT and CDR2 SNEGSKA (reference sequence). CDR3: CSASWRAGVYEQYF. The CDR3 bases that were read are TGCAGTGCTAGTTGGCGCGCGGGGGTCTACGAG.

To note about this clone: The read terminates 3 residues before the CDR3 end, so the remaining end is supplied by the germline J gene. This sample also contains other DNA sequences that code for the same CDR3. The gene calls are TRBV7-9 and TRBJ1-1; D unresolved. The CDR3 runs to 14 residues. Trimming cost V 5 bases and J 5 bases, with 15 bases left between them. Germline CDR1 and CDR2: SEHNR and FQNEAQ (reference sequence). The CDR3 bases that were read are TGTGCCAGCAGCCTAGTTGTGGGCGAAACTGAA. It codes for CASSLVVGETE. The whole CDR3 protein is CASSLVVGETEAFF.

Remarks on this clone: The CDR3 end is not reached by the read, which stops 3 residues before it; the germline J gene fills it in. The J gene is TRBJ2-3, the V gene TRBV2; 7 positions agree with TRBD1. Germline lookup yields CDR1 SNHLY and CDR2 FYNNEI. The CDR3 has 14 residues. CDR3 residues: CASKRGRRQETQYF. CDR3 DNA (partial): TGTGCCAGCAAGAGGGGGCGCCGTCAAGAGACG.

Of note for this clone: The read ends 3 residues shy of where the CDR3 ends; the end is completed using the germline J gene. The chain recombines TRBV6-2 or TRBV6-3 with TRBJ2-7, with 9 bases lining up with TRBD2. J was trimmed by 1 base and V by 4 bases; bases with no gene match: 5. Germline V gene data show CDR1 as MNHEY and CDR2 as SVGEGT. This CDR3 is 15 amino acids long. The covered CDR3 bases are TGTGCCAGCAGTTTCTTAGCGGGAGATTCCTACGAG. Its protein product is CASSFLAGDSYE. The full CDR3 reads CASSFLAGDSYEQYF.

Turning to this clone: With the read ending 3 residues before the CDR3 end, the germline J gene is used to fill in that end. The V gene is TRBV2, the J gene TRBJ1-5; TRBD1 agrees at 9 bases. With V trimmed by 4 bases and J by 7 bases, 8 bases remained unmatched. Germline CDR1 is SNHLY and CDR2 is FYNNEI. The CDR3 is 15 amino acids. This CDR3 is CASSVGTGSRQPQHF. The sequenced part of the CDR3 DNA is TGTGCCAGCAGTGTCGGGACAGGGTCAAGACAGCCC.

Worth noting for this clone: The CDR3 goes on 3 residues after the read ends, and that part is filled in from the germline J gene. The rearrangement links TRBV19 to TRBJ2-2; 11 bases agree with TRBD1. Germline V gives CDR1 LNHDA, CDR2 SQIVND (reference sequence). The CDR3 is 15 residues long. J gave up 5 bases and V 10 bases, and 9 bases lay outside the gene matches. CDR3 protein: CATMRTGGLTGELFF. The CDR3 DNA, read in part, is TGTGCCACCATGAGGACAGGGGGCTTGACCGGGGAG.

Regarding this clone: The read is 3 residues too short to cover the CDR3 end, so that end is filled in from the germline J gene. The V and J genes are TRBV2 and TRBJ1-2; 9 bases are shared with TRBD1. There are 16 residues in the CDR3. V gave up 6 bases and J gave up 5 bases; unmatched junction bases: 13. Germline assignment: CDR1 SNHLY and CDR2 FYNNEI. The CDR3 is CASRPGQGKGGYGYTF. The DNA read from the CDR3 is TGTGCCAGCAGGCCCGGACAGGGGAAAGGAGGGTATGGC.

Concerning this clone itself: The CDR3 is cut off 3 residues early in the read; its end comes from the germline J gene. V is TRBV5-4 and J is TRBJ1-2; D possibly corresponds to TRBD1 (6 bases). V was cut by 5 bases and J by 4 bases, with 15 bases left in between. Germline CDR1 SGHNT, CDR2 YYREEE (reference sequence). The CDR3 is made up of 14 amino acids. The CDR3 bases that were read are TGTGCCAGCAGTTCGGAAGGGGGTCCCTATGGC. Translating it yields CASSSEGGPYG. From start to end, the CDR3 is CASSSEGGPYGYTF.

To note about this clone: The missing CDR3 end, 3 residues past where the read stops, is filled in from the germline J gene. The chain recombines TRBV11-2 with TRBJ1-1; perhaps TRBD1 as D (6 bases). V was trimmed by 3 bases and J by 6 bases, leaving 8 bases between them. There are 12 residues in the CDR3. Germline V CDR1 and CDR2: SGHAT, FQNNGV. Partial CDR3 DNA: TGTGCCAGCAGCTTGGACAGAGCTGAA. Its translation: CASSLDRAE. The entire CDR3 sequence reads CASSLDRAEAFF. Drawing the rest from reference TRBV11-2 and TRBJ1-1, the complete variable domain is EAGVAQSPRYKIIEKRQSVAFWCNPISGHATLYWYQQILGQGPKLLIQFQNNGVVDDSQLPKDRFSAERLKGVDSTLKIQPAKLEDSAVYLCASSLDRAEAFFGQGTRLTVV.

Of note for this clone: With the read ending 3 residues before the CDR3 end, the germline J gene is used to fill in that end. The genes are TRBV5-1 and TRBJ2-2; 13 nucleotides match TRBD2. Trimming took 4 bases from V and 4 from J; bases not matched to a gene: 4. Per the germline V gene, CDR1 is SGHRS and CDR2 is YFSETQ. The CDR3 length is 16 residues. The CDR3 here is CASSGGTSGITGELFF. Partial CDR3 DNA: TGCGCCAGCAGCGGGGGGACTAGCGGGATCACCGGGGAG.

Notes on this clone: The CDR3 end falls 3 residues outside the read, so it is completed with the germline J gene. The chain employs TRBV29-1 and TRBJ2-1; TRBD2 matches 10 bases. The germline CDR1 and CDR2 sequences are SQVTM and ANQGSEA. With V trimmed by 6 bases and J by 0 bases, 2 bases remained unmatched. The CDR3 contains 14 residues. The DNA read from the CDR3 is TGCAGCGTCCCTAGCGGGAGCTCCTACAATGAG. It codes for CSVPSGSSYNE. The entire CDR3 protein is CSVPSGSSYNEQFF.

To note about this clone: The read halts 3 residues ahead of the CDR3 end, with the missing end drawn from the germline J gene. The chain employs TRBV6-2 or TRBV6-3 and TRBJ2-2, with 12 bases fitting TRBD2. The CDR3 contains 17 residues. CDR1 is MNHEY and CDR2 is SVGEGT in the germline V gene. Trimming cost V 3 bases and J 6 bases; bases outside gene matches: 8. CDR3 bases read: TGTGCCAGCAGTTATCGACTAGCGGGAGTAAGCGCCGGGGAG. Translated: CASSYRLAGVSAGE. The CDR3 reads in full as CASSYRLAGVSAGELFF.

A remark on this clone: From the germline J gene comes the end of the CDR3, since the read stops 3 residues before it. This chain connects TRBV7-9 to TRBJ1-6; 8 nucleotides agree with TRBD1. This CDR3 spans 14 amino acids. The V and J ends lost 1 base and 7 bases, in that order; junction bases with no gene match: 0. CDR1 SEHNR and CDR2 FQNEAQ come from the germline V gene (reference sequence). The CDR3 is CASSLDRGNSPLHF. The covered CDR3 bases are TGTGCCAGCAGCTTAGACAGGGGGAATTCACCC.

With regard to this clone: The read finishes 3 residues shy of the CDR3 end, and the germline J gene is used to complete it. J is TRBJ1-5 and V is TRBV29-1; no clear D gene. Trimming cost V 4 bases and J 1 base, with 5 bases left between them. The germline V gene encodes CDR1 SQVTM and CDR2 ANQGSEA. The CDR3 has 12 amino acids. The CDR3 region is CSVAGSNQPQHF. The sequenced CDR3 bases are TGCAGCGTTGCCGGGAGCAATCAGCCC.

Concerning this clone: The CDR3 end is not reached by the read, which stops 3 residues before it; the germline J gene fills it in. The rearrangement joins TRBV19 to TRBJ2-1, with D possibly being TRBD2 (5 bases). The germline V gene has CDR1 LNHDA and CDR2 SQIVND (reference sequence). The CDR3 runs 14 residues. Trimming stripped 5 bases from V and 5 bases from J, with 13 bases between. CDR3 DNA (partial): TGTGCCAGTAGTTCCGGACTGGGAGACAATGAG. Its translation is CASSSGLGDNE. The whole CDR3 sequence reads CASSSGLGDNEQFF.

In regard to this clone: The read ends 3 residues shy of where the CDR3 ends; the end is completed using the germline J gene. This sequence joins TRBV12-3 or TRBV12-4 and TRBJ1-1, with D perhaps TRBD1 (6 bases). The CDR3 contains 16 residues. Trimming removed 4 bases from V and 4 bases from J, with 19 bases in between. CDR3 region: CASSSPLRGESTEAFF. The part of the CDR3 DNA that was read is TGTGCCAGCAGTTCGCCGCTCAGGGGAGAGAGCACTGAA.

Remarks on this clone: The read terminates 3 residues ahead of where the CDR3 ends, so the germline J gene completes it. The chain has TRBV20-1 and TRBJ2-3; TRBD2 agrees at 9 bases. Trimming cost V 3 bases and J 3 bases; bases outside gene matches: 10. This CDR3 is 16 amino acids long. Looked up from germline, CDR1 is DFQATT and CDR2 is SNEGSKA (reference sequence). The sequenced CDR3 bases are TGCAGTGCTAGGGACTTAGCGGGAGTAGCGACAGATACG. Translated: CSARDLAGVATDT. The complete CDR3 reads CSARDLAGVATDTQYF.